This TCR beta chain comes out of a study of cytomegalovirus exposure and HLA in healthy donors. This clone was recorded a few times. As yet, its antigen is unknown. Losses at the gene ends were 5 bases for V and 7 bases for J; bases not matched to a gene: 5. CDR3 length: 12 amino acids. CDR1 is GTSNPN and CDR2 is SVGIG in the germline V gene (reference sequence). Study-wide findings and caveats: Reports showed the classifier diagnosing cytomegalovirus status with high specificity and sensitivity.

The PCR had 60 Vbeta and 13 Jbeta primers. Clones were read by immunoSEQ multiplex PCR, and TCRdb kept only the in-frame ones, dropping some. The table has 65,000 to 85,000 clones, around a tenth seen once; the top ten hold more than 20%. This clonotype was obtained from a man aged 55 to 69 in good health and CMV-seropositive. The sample taken for sequencing was PBMCs. This chain connects TRBV30 to TRBJ1-2, with 9 positions matching TRBD1. The CDR3 sequence: CAWYRGPGGYTF. The CDR3 DNA reads TGTGCCTGGTACAGGGGGCCTGGTGGCTACACCTTC.